This entry is about one T cell receptor beta chain. Its target is not known. Both TCR beta VDJ combination and CDR3 sequence profiling were carried out. Genomic DNA was the template for this profiling. TCRdb re-analysed the reads in MiXCR, keeping a single row per CDR3 protein. The data show some 47,000 distinct CDR3 sequences, around 73% seen once. The data belong to a study of CD8+CD57+ T cells in acquired aplastic anemia. On the study more broadly: Sorting CD4+ and CD8+ cells gave DNA averaging approximately 3 ug. As sequenced from healthy donors, CD4+ cells averaged around 11 million reads. General study points: Around 29 CD8+ CDR3 sequences were shared between patients and controls.

The clonotype was recovered from a human donor in good health, serving as a control. The specimen was sorted CD4+, CD8+, or CD8+CD57+ T cells (not recorded which) from PBMCs.

The CDR3 DNA is TGTGCCAGCAGTTTATCCCAGTCCCAAGAGACCCAGTACTTC. It encodes CASSLSQSQETQYF. The rearrangement links TRBV12-3 or TRBV12-4 to TRBJ2-5; D is unresolved. The CDR3 covers 14 residues. V lost 2 bases and J 1 base, leaving 8 bases between the germline ends.